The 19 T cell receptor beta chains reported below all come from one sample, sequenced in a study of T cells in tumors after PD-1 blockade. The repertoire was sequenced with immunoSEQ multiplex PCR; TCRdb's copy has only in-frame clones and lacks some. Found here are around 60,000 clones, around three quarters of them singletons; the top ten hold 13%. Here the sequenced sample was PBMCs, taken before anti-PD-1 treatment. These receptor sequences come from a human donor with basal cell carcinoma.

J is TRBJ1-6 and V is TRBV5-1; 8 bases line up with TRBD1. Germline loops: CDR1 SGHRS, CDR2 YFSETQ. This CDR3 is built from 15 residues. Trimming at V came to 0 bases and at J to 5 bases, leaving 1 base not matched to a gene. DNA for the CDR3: TGCGCCAGCAGCTTGGGACAGGGGAATAATTCACCCCTCCACTTT. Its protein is CASSLGQGNNSPLHF.

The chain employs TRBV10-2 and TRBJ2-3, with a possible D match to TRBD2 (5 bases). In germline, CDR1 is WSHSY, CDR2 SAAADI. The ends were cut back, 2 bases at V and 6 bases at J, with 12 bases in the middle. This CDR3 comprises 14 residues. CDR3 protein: CASSETSGRDTQYF. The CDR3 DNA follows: TGCGCCAGCAGTGAGACTAGTGGTAGGGATACGCAGTATTTT.

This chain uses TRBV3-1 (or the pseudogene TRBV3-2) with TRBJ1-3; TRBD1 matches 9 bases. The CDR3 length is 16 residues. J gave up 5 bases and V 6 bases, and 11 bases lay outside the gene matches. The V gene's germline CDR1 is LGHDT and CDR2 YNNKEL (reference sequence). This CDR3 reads CASSRPGQGSRNTIYF. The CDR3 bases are TGTGCCAGCAGTCGTCCGGGACAGGGTTCGCGAAACACCATATATTTT.

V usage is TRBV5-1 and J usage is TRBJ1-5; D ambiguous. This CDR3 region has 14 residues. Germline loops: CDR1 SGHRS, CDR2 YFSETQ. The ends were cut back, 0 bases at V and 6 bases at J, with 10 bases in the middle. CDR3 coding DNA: TGCGCCAGCAGCTTGGAATTGGCTGGTCAGCCCCAGCATTTT. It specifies CASSLELAGQPQHF.

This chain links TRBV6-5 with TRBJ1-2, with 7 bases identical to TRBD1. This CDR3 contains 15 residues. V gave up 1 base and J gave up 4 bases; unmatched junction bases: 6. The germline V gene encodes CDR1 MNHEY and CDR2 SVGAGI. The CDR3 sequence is CASSYFEGAVYGYTF. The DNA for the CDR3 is TGTGCCAGCAGTTACTTCGAGGGGGCTGTCTATGGCTACACCTTC.

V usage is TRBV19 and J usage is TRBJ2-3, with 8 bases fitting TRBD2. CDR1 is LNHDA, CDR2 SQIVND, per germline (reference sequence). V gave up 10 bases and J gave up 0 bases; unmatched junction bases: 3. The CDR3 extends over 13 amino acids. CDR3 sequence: CAIGGASTDTQYF. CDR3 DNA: TGTGCCATCGGGGGGGCAAGCACAGATACGCAGTATTTT.

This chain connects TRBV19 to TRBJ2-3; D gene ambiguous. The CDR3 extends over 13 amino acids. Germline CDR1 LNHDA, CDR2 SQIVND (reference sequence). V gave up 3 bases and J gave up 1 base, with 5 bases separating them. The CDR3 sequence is CASSMTGTDTQYF. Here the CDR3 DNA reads TGTGCCAGTAGTATGACTGGCACAGATACGCAGTATTTT. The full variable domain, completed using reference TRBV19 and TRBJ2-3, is DGGITQSPKYLFRKEGQNVTLSCEQNLNHDAMYWYRQDPGQGLRLIYYSQIVNDFQKGDIAEGYSVSREKKESFPLTVTSAQKNPTAFYLCASSMTGTDTQYFGPGTRLTVL.

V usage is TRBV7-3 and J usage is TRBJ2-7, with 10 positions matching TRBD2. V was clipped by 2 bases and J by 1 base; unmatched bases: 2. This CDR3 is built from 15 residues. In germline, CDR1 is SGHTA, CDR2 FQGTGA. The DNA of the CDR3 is TGTGCCAGCAGCTTAGCTAGCGGGGGATCCTACGAGCAGTACTTC. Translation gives CASSLASGGSYEQYF.

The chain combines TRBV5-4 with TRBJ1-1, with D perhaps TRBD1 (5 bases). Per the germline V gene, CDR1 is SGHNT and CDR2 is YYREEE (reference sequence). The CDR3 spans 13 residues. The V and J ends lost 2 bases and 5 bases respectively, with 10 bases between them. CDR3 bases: TGTGCCAGCAGCTTAGACAGAGGGACTGAAGCTTTCTTT. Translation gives CASSLDRGTEAFF.

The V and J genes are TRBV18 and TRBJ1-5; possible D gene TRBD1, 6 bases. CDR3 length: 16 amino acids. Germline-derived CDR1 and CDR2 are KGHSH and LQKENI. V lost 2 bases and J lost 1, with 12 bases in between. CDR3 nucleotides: TGTGCCAGCTCACCAGTTGGGGGCGGGAGCAATCAGCCCCAGCATTTT. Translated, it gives CASSPVGGGSNQPQHF.

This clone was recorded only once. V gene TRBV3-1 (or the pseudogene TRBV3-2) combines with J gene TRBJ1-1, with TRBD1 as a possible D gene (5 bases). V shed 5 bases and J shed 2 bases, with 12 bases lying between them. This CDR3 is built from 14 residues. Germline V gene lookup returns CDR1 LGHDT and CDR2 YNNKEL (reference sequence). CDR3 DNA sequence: TGTGCCAGCAGCTCAAATACAGGAAACACTGAAGCTTTCTTT. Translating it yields CASSSNTGNTEAFF.

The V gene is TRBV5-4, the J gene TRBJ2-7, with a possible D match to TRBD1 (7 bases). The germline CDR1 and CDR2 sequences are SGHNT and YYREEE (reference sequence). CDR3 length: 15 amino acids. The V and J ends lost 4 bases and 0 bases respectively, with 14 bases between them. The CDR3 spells CASSAGTAYSYEQYF. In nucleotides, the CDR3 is TGTGCCAGCAGCGCGGGGACAGCCTACTCCTACGAGCAGTACTTC.

The CDR3 is CASSLTRGRSYNEQFF. In DNA form, the CDR3 reads TGTGCCAGCAGCTTAACACGGGGGAGGTCCTACAATGAGCAGTTCTTC. The V gene is TRBV7-9, the J gene TRBJ2-1; possible D gene TRBD2, 6 bases. This CDR3 is 16 amino acids long. Trimming removed 2 bases at V and 1 base at J, with 12 bases between. In germline, CDR1 is SEHNR, CDR2 FQNEAQ (reference sequence).

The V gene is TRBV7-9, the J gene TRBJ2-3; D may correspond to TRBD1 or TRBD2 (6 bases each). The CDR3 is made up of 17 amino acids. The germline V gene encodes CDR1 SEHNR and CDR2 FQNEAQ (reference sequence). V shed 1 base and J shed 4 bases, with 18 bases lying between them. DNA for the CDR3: TGTGCCAGCAGCTTAGTAGGGGGGAGGAGACACTCAGATACGCAGTATTTT. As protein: CASSLVGGRRHSDTQYF.

Here the CDR3 DNA reads TGTGCCAGTAGTATCGGGTTAGGCACAGATACGCAGTATTTT. Residues: CASSIGLGTDTQYF. The chain joins TRBV19 to TRBJ2-3, with D hard to call. The CDR3 is 14 amino acids. Germline lookup yields CDR1 LNHDA and CDR2 SQIVND (reference sequence). The V end was cut by 3 bases, the J end by 1 base, with 8 bases between.

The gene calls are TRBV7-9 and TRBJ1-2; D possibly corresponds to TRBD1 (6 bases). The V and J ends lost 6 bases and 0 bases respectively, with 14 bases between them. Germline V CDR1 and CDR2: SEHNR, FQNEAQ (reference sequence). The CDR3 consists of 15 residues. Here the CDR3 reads CASRTTDSANYGYTF. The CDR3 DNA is TGTGCCAGCAGGACTACGGACAGTGCTAACTATGGCTACACCTTC.

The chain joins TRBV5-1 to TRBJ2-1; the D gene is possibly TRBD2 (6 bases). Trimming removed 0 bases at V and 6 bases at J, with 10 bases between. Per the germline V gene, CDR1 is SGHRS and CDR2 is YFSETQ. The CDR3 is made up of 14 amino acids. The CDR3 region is CASSLAGVPNEQFF. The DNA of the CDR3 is TGCGCCAGCAGCTTGGCGGGAGTACCCAATGAGCAGTTCTTC.

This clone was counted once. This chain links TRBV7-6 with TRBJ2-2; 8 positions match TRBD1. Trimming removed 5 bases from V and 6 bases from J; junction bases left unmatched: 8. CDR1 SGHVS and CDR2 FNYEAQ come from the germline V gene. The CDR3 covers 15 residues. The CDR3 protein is CASSRGRGRAGELFF. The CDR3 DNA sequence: TGTGCCAGCAGCCGGGGCAGGGGGCGGGCCGGGGAGCTGTTTTTT.

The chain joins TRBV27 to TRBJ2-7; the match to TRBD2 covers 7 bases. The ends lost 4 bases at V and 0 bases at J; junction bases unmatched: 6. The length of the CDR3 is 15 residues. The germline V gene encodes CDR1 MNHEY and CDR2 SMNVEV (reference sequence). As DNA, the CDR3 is TGTGCCAGCAGTTACGGGACTAATCCCTCCTACGAGCAGTACTTC. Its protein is CASSYGTNPSYEQYF.